The 30 T cell receptor beta chains below come from one sample, sequenced in a study of cytomegalovirus exposure and HLA in healthy donors. The PCR ran on 60 Vbeta and 13 Jbeta primers. Measured with immunoSEQ multiplex PCR; TCRdb has only the in-frame clones, and not every one. The data hold 160,000 or so clones, with roughly 80% observed a single time. Sequenced sample: PBMCs. These receptors were taken from a woman aged 30 to 39 in good health and CMV-seropositive.

J is TRBJ1-1 and V is TRBV29-1, with D perhaps TRBD1 (5 bases). Per germline, CDR1 SQVTM and CDR2 ANQGSEA. The germline V and J ends were trimmed by 4 bases and 1 base, with 19 bases remaining between them. CDR3 size: 16 residues. The CDR3 nucleotides are TGCAGCGTTGTACGTCTCGGCAGGGAGGAGAACACTGAAGCTTTCTTT. Its translation: CSVVRLGREENTEAFF.

The chain recombines TRBV19 with TRBJ2-5, with D possibly TRBD2 on 6 matching bases. The CDR3 totals 14 residues. V lost 9 bases, J lost 2 bases, and 16 bases lay in between. Germline loops: CDR1 LNHDA, CDR2 SQIVND (reference sequence). The CDR3 region is CASKPQRAQETQYF. Here the CDR3 DNA reads TGTGCCAGCAAGCCCCAGCGGGCGCAAGAGACCCAGTACTTC.

The chain couples TRBV9 to TRBJ1-2; TRBD1 might be the D (6 bases). The germline CDR1 and CDR2 sequences are SGDLS and YYNGEE. Between the trimmed V and J ends, which lost 8 bases and 7 bases, there was a span of 21 bases. The CDR3 extends over 14 amino acids. The CDR3 protein is CASFLRGGQGGYTF. The CDR3 coding sequence is TGTGCCAGTTTCCTAAGGGGGGGGCAGGGTGGCTACACCTTC. The variable domain in full, completed from reference TRBV9 and TRBJ1-2, reads DSGVTQTPKHLITATGQRVTLRCSPRSGDLSVYWYQQSLDQGLQFLIQYYNGEERAKGNILERFSAQQFPDLHSELNLSSLELGDSALYFCASFLRGGQGGYTFGSGTRLTVV.

This chain's CDR3 is CASSLEKRQGSYNSPLHF. The DNA for the CDR3 is TGTGCCAGCAGCTTAGAAAAGAGACAGGGATCCTATAATTCACCCCTCCACTTT. The V gene is TRBV7-2, the J gene TRBJ1-6; 7 bases align to TRBD1. CDR3 size: 18 residues. Germline V gives CDR1 SGHTA, CDR2 FQGNSA. The J segment lost 1 base and the V segment lost 1 base, leaving 7 bases of the junction unmatched.

This clone was seen once. V usage is TRBV9 and J usage is TRBJ2-3; TRBD2 matches at 10 bases. CDR1 SGDLS and CDR2 YYNGEE come from the germline V gene. The CDR3 runs to 17 residues. Unmatched junction bases numbered 14, after V lost 4 bases and J lost 6 bases. The CDR3 DNA reads TGTGCCAGCAGCCCCCAAACTAGCGGGGAGCCGACGGATACGCAGTATTTT. Its translation is CASSPQTSGEPTDTQYF.

The chain uses TRBV5-4 and TRBJ1-5, with D tentatively TRBD1 (6 bases). From germline, CDR1 is SGHNT and CDR2 YYREEE (reference sequence). The V and J ends lost 2 bases and 3 bases respectively, with 12 bases between them. The CDR3 spans 15 residues. Here the CDR3 DNA reads TGTGCCAGCAGCTTTCAGGGGACGGACAATCAGCCCCAGCATTTT. This gives the protein CASSFQGTDNQPQHF.

The V call is TRBV14, the J call TRBJ2-2, with 7 nucleotides matching TRBD1. J was trimmed by 6 bases and V by 2 bases; bases with no gene match: 12. CDR1 and CDR2 (germline): SGHDN, FVKESK. This CDR3 has 17 amino acids. The CDR3 nucleotides read TGTGCCAGCAGCCAAAAAAGGCAGGGGGAGATGGCCGGGGAGCTGTTTTTT. It codes for CASSQKRQGEMAGELFF.

V is TRBV7-2 and J is TRBJ2-3; D is perhaps TRBD1 (5 bases). The ends were cut back, 2 bases at V and 5 bases at J, with 14 bases in the middle. The CDR3 is 15 residues long. From germline, CDR1 is SGHTA and CDR2 FQGNSA. The DNA of the CDR3 is TGTGCCAGCAGCTTATCCAGTCTCCAGGGAGATACGCAGTATTTT. This gives the protein CASSLSSLQGDTQYF.

The V gene is TRBV9, the J gene TRBJ2-1, with 8 nucleotides matching TRBD2. From germline, CDR1 is SGDLS and CDR2 YYNGEE. With 6 bases clipped from V and 6 bases from J, the junction kept 8 bases outside the gene matches. This CDR3 region has 14 residues. The CDR3 loop is CASNRGTRVNEQFF. The CDR3 region has the DNA TGTGCCAGCAACAGAGGGACTAGGGTCAATGAGCAGTTCTTC.

The CDR3 spells CASSQETRGYPGEQYF. The CDR3 DNA reads TGCGCCAGCAGCCAAGAAACAAGGGGGTACCCGGGCGAGCAGTACTTC. The chain combines TRBV4-3 with TRBJ2-7; weak D call: TRBD1 (6 bases). V dropped 0 bases and J dropped 6 bases, with 18 bases sitting between them. Germline-derived CDR1 and CDR2 are LGHNA and YSLEER. The CDR3 consists of 16 residues.

The V call is TRBV18, the J call TRBJ2-5; a possible D gene is TRBD1 (5 bases). Between the trimmed V and J ends, which lost 3 bases and 2 bases, there was a span of 10 bases. The CDR3 is made up of 14 amino acids. Germline loops: CDR1 KGHSH, CDR2 LQKENI. Written as DNA, the CDR3 is TGTGCCAGCTCACCGGGGCAGCTACAAGAGACCCAGTACTTC. Translated: CASSPGQLQETQYF.

The chain couples TRBV5-1 to TRBJ2-1; 7 bases agree with TRBD1. The CDR3 has 15 amino acids. Germline CDR1 is SGHRS and CDR2 is YFSETQ. The trim removed 8 bases at V and 0 bases at J, leaving 8 bases unmatched. CDR3 sequence (DNA): TGCGCCAGTTTCACCGGGACAGACTCCTACAATGAGCAGTTCTTC. Translation gives CASFTGTDSYNEQFF.

The rearrangement links TRBV5-5 to TRBJ2-7; the D gene is possibly TRBD2 (5 bases). This CDR3 has 15 amino acids. The V end was cut by 4 bases, the J end by 3 bases, with 17 bases between. Germline V gene data show CDR1 as SGHKS and CDR2 as YYEKEE (reference sequence). CDR3 amino acids: CASSNVPTGIYEQYF. CDR3 sequence (DNA): TGTGCCAGCAGCAACGTACCGACGGGGATCTACGAGCAGTACTTC.

This clone was detected only a few times. The J gene is TRBJ2-2, the V gene TRBV19, with 9 bases that match TRBD1. Trimming removed 7 bases from V and 6 bases from J; junction bases left unmatched: 9. Germline V gives CDR1 LNHDA, CDR2 SQIVND (reference sequence). This CDR3 is built from 15 residues. CDR3 coding DNA: TGTGCCAGTATAAGACCGGGACAGGGTGCCGGGGAGCTGTTTTTT. The encoded protein is CASIRPGQGAGELFF. Supplemented by reference TRBV19 and TRBJ2-2, the full variable domain reads DGGITQSPKYLFRKEGQNVTLSCEQNLNHDAMYWYRQDPGQGLRLIYYSQIVNDFQKGDIAEGYSVSREKKESFPLTVTSAQKNPTAFYLCASIRPGQGAGELFFGEGSRLTVL.

The chain combines TRBV4-3 with TRBJ1-1; D gene uncertain. Germline CDR1 reads LGHNA; CDR2 reads YSLEER. The CDR3 runs to 15 residues. With 0 bases removed from V and 11 bases from J, the gap between germline ends came to 19 bases. The DNA for the CDR3 is TGCGCCAGCAGCCAAGATACCCGGCCAGTCGCGGGGGCTTTCTTT. This codes for CASSQDTRPVAGAFF.

CDR3 sequence: CASSLDRYEQYF. The CDR3 coding sequence is TGCGCCAGCAGTCTAGACAGGTACGAGCAGTACTTC. This chain uses TRBV5-1 with TRBJ2-7; TRBD1 might be the D (6 bases). This CDR3 contains 12 residues. Germline-derived CDR1 and CDR2 are SGHRS and YFSETQ. Trimming removed 5 bases at V and 4 bases at J, with 10 bases between.

This sequence joins TRBV19 and TRBJ2-7; 9 bases line up with TRBD1. The J segment lost 4 bases and the V segment lost 4 bases, leaving 14 bases of the junction unmatched. The germline CDR1 and CDR2 sequences are LNHDA and SQIVND (reference sequence). CDR3 size: 17 residues. The CDR3 DNA reads TGTGCCAGTAGTAAGCGGACAGGACAGGGGTTTTTATACGAGCAGTACTTC. It encodes CASSKRTGQGFLYEQYF.

This chain connects TRBV28 to TRBJ1-5, with D uncertain. Germline loops: CDR1 MDHEN, CDR2 SYDVKM. V shed 7 bases and J shed 6 bases, with 10 bases lying between them. The CDR3 loop spans 12 amino acids. CDR3: CASIGVGQPQHF. DNA for the CDR3: TGTGCCAGCATTGGTGTCGGTCAGCCCCAGCATTTT.

The CDR3 sequence is CASSHAGTALYGYTF. DNA for the CDR3: TGCGCCAGCAGCCATGCCGGGACAGCGCTCTATGGCTACACCTTC. The gene calls are TRBV4-1 and TRBJ1-2; 7 bases fit TRBD1. Trimming cost V 3 bases and J 4 bases; bases outside gene matches: 8. Germline V gene lookup returns CDR1 MGHRA and CDR2 YSYEKL. The CDR3 extends over 15 amino acids.

This chain joins TRBV5-1 and TRBJ2-1; D ambiguous. The CDR3 length is 15 residues. The V end was cut by 0 bases, the J end by 0 bases, with 7 bases between. Germline assignment: CDR1 SGHRS and CDR2 YFSETQ. CDR3 coding DNA: TGCGCCAGCAGCTTGGTGGCGGACTCCTACAATGAGCAGTTCTTC. This gives the protein CASSLVADSYNEQFF.

The rearrangement links TRBV10-3 to TRBJ1-3; 8 bases are shared with TRBD1. CDR3 size: 14 residues. The V gene's germline CDR1 is ENHRY and CDR2 SYGVKD. V shed 6 bases, J shed 4 bases, and the junction held 5 bases outside the gene matches. The CDR3 protein is CAISPTGVGNTIYF. CDR3 nucleotides: TGTGCCATCAGCCCGACAGGGGTAGGAAACACCATATATTTT.

The chain is built from TRBV5-1 and TRBJ1-3; 12 nucleotides line up with TRBD1. The CDR3 spans 15 residues. The trim removed 1 base at V and 5 bases at J, leaving 1 base unmatched. From germline, CDR1 is SGHRS and CDR2 YFSETQ. The CDR3 region has the DNA TGCGCCAGCAGCTTGTGGGACAGGGGGCGAAACACCATATATTTT. Amino acid sequence: CASSLWDRGRNTIYF.

V gene TRBV11-1 combines with J gene TRBJ2-5; 8 nucleotides match TRBD2. The CDR3 has 15 residues. Germline lookup yields CDR1 SGHAT and CDR2 FQDESV (reference sequence). V shed 5 bases and J 3 bases; nucleotides not matched to a gene: 8. The CDR3 reads CASSPPSGGKETQYF. DNA for the CDR3: TGTGCCAGCAGCCCCCCGTCGGGAGGGAAAGAGACCCAGTACTTC.

The chain carries TRBV4-3 and TRBJ2-5; 8 nucleotides align to TRBD1. Germline assignment: CDR1 LGHNA and CDR2 YSLEER. Trimming removed 0 bases from V and 5 bases from J; junction bases left unmatched: 5. The CDR3 consists of 15 residues. The CDR3, as DNA: TGCGCCAGCAGCCAAGAGACAGGGGTCTGGGAGACCCAGTACTTC. It specifies CASSQETGVWETQYF.

J is TRBJ1-1 and V is TRBV9, with 8 bases identical to TRBD1. The CDR3 totals 16 residues. Looked up from germline, CDR1 is SGDLS and CDR2 is YYNGEE. V shed 0 bases, J shed 7 bases, and the junction held 11 bases outside the gene matches. CDR3 nucleotide sequence: TGTGCCAGCAGCGTAGTGGGGGACAGGTGGTCTCATGAAGCTTTCTTT. This encodes CASSVVGDRWSHEAFF. Combining the CDR3 with reference TRBV9 and TRBJ1-1 gives the whole variable domain DSGVTQTPKHLITATGQRVTLRCSPRSGDLSVYWYQQSLDQGLQFLIQYYNGEERAKGNILERFSAQQFPDLHSELNLSSLELGDSALYFCASSVVGDRWSHEAFFGQGTRLTVV.

J is TRBJ2-6 and V is TRBV7-9, with 11 bases aligning to TRBD1. From germline, CDR1 is SEHNR and CDR2 FQNEAQ (reference sequence). V gave up 5 bases and J gave up 0 bases; unmatched junction bases: 6. The CDR3 extends over 18 amino acids. Here the CDR3 reads CASSLGTGGPSGANVLTF. The CDR3 DNA reads TGTGCCAGCAGCCTAGGGACAGGGGGTCCCTCTGGGGCCAACGTCCTGACTTTC.

V gene TRBV27 combines with J gene TRBJ1-2, with D unclear. CDR3 length equals 17 residues. The V gene's germline CDR1 is MNHEY and CDR2 SMNVEV (reference sequence). V lost 2 bases, J lost 6 bases, and 22 bases lay in between. CDR3 coding DNA: TGTGCCAGCAGTTTACTGGGAGATTCCAACTACATCAATGGCTACACCTTC. The encoded protein is CASSLLGDSNYINGYTF.

The chain combines TRBV5-5 with TRBJ1-2; D is undetermined. The CDR3 is 16 amino acids. V lost 4 bases to trimming and J lost 5 bases, with 21 bases between them. Germline CDR1 is SGHKS and CDR2 is YYEKEE (reference sequence). CDR3 sequence (DNA): TGTGCCAGCAGCCCCTCCGGTGAGAGAGTACGATATGGCTACACCTTC. Encoded protein: CASSPSGERVRYGYTF.

This clone was seen only a few times. The gene calls are TRBV28 and TRBJ1-3; weak D call: TRBD1 (5 bases). Germline V gene lookup returns CDR1 MDHEN and CDR2 SYDVKM. This CDR3 has 15 amino acids. The ends were cut back, 4 bases at V and 0 bases at J, with 10 bases in the middle. CDR3 bases: TGTGCCAGCAGTTCAGGGTTTTTCTCTGGAAACACCATATATTTT. As protein: CASSSGFFSGNTIYF.

J is TRBJ1-1 and V is TRBV18, with 7 bases fitting TRBD1. Germline V gene data show CDR1 as KGHSH and CDR2 as LQKENI. J was trimmed by 3 bases and V by 6 bases; bases with no gene match: 4. This CDR3 is 13 amino acids long. DNA for the CDR3: TGTGCCAGCTCGCAGGGGGGTGACACTGAAGCTTTCTTT. This encodes CASSQGGDTEAFF.